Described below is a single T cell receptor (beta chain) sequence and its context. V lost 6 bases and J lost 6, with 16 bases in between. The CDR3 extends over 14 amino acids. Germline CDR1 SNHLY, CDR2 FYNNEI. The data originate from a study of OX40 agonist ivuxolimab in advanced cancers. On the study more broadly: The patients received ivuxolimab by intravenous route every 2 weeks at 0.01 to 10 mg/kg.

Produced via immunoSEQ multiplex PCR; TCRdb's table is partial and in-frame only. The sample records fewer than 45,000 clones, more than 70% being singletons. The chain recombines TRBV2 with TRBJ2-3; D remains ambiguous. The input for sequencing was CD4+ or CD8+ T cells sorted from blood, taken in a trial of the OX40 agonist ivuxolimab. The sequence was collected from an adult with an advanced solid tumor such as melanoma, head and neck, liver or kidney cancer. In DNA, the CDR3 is TGTGCCAGCAGCGACGGCTCGACTGTGGATACGCAGTATTTT. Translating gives CASSDGSTVDTQYF.